A selection of T cell receptor beta chains follows, all from one sample in a study of sequential checkpoint blockade in melanoma. The table came from immunoSEQ multiplex PCR; TCRdb's copy has only in-frame clones and leaves some out. The sample has 1,200 or so clones, 20% seen once. The material sequenced was tumor tissue (inferred from file names), taken from a patient given nivolumab and ipilimumab in sequence. These TCRs come from a human donor with melanoma. Both conserved end residues are part of each CDR3. Each record gives: clone size, D gene, J gene, V gene, CDR3 protein, CDR3 DNA. D genes are given only for firm matches. The size entry is marked missing in some rows and otherwise reads once, few, many or a size class.

>large|-|TRBJ2-7|TRBV6-8
CASGLTGGLAGVDHYEQYF
TGTGCCAGTGGACTGACAGGGGGCCTAGCGGGAGTGGACCACTACGAGCAGTACTTC
>medium-sized|-|TRBJ1-5|TRBV11-3
CASTPDGDSNQPQHF
TGTGCCAGCACCCCGGACGGCGATAGCAATCAGCCCCAGCATTTT
>medium-sized|-|TRBJ2-2|TRBV12-2
CATTSGGALANTGELFF
TGTGCCACCACGAGCGGGGGGGCCCTAGCGAACACCGGGGAGCTGTTTTTT
>-|TRBD2|TRBJ2-7|TRBV19
CASSPVAGVDEQYF
TGTGCCAGTAGTCCGGTAGCGGGAGTCGACGAGCAGTACTTC
>large|-|TRBJ2-1|TRBV14
CASSQGNNEQFF
TGTGCCAGCAGCCAAGGGAACAATGAGCAGTTCTTC
>-|-|TRBJ2-7|TRBV19
CASSLADAGEQYF
TGTGCCAGTAGCCTGGCTGACGCGGGGGAGCAGTACTTC
>few|-|TRBJ1-1|TRBV6-8
CASSDKTGFNTEAFF
TGTGCCAGCAGCGATAAAACAGGATTCAACACTGAAGCTTTCTTT
>large|-|TRBJ1-1|TRBV6-8
CASSYSGQANTEAFF
TGTGCCAGCAGTTACTCGGGGCAGGCGAACACTGAAGCTTTCTTT
>-|-|TRBJ2-7|TRBV6-8
CASSYSMGDGFYEQYF
TGTGCCAGCAGTTACTCGATGGGGGACGGCTTCTACGAGCAGTACTTC
>large|TRBD2|TRBJ2-5|TRBV10-3
CAISESVGGPWTQYF
TGTGCCATCAGTGAGTCGGTGGGAGGGCCTTGGACCCAGTACTTC
>-|-|TRBJ1-2|TRBV6-8
CASSDTGYYGYTF
TGTGCCAGCAGTGACACAGGGTACTATGGCTACACCTTC
>few|-|TRBJ1-1|TRBV6-8
CASRLGEGFGGTKAFF
TGTGCCAGCAGACTGGGGGAGGGTTTCGGGGGCACTAAAGCTTTCTTT
>few|TRBD2|TRBJ2-5|TRBV9
CASSVGVAGVLETQYF
TGTGCCAGCAGCGTTGGAGTAGCGGGAGTACTAGAGACCCAGTACTTC
>medium-sized|TRBD2|TRBJ2-3|TRBV11-3
CASSLEYGGVADTQYF
TGTGCCAGCAGCTTAGAATACGGGGGGGTTGCAGATACGCAGTATTTT
>medium-sized|TRBD1|TRBJ2-1|TRBV11-3
CASSSPGQGISNEQFF
TGTGCCAGCAGCTCGCCGGGACAGGGGATCTCCAATGAGCAGTTCTTC
>few|-|TRBJ2-7|TRBV4-1
CASSQVVAGETYEQYF
TGCGCCAGCAGCCAAGTCGTGGCAGGGGAGACCTACGAGCAGTACTTC
>medium-sized|-|TRBJ1-4|TRBV11-3
CASSLTGHTTNEKLFF
TGTGCCAGCAGCTTAACGGGACATACAACTAATGAAAAACTGTTTTTT
>medium-sized|TRBD1|TRBJ2-7|TRBV11-3
CASSSLLGQTYEQYF
TGTGCCAGCAGCTCCCTGCTGGGACAGACCTACGAGCAGTACTTC
>large|TRBD2|TRBJ2-1|TRBV6-8
CASSSGSGGEQFF
TGTGCCAGCAGTTCGGGTAGCGGGGGTGAGCAGTTCTTC
>medium-sized|TRBD2|TRBJ2-5|TRBV9
CASSDSGRATETQYF
TGTGCCAGCAGCGATAGCGGGAGGGCCACGGAGACCCAGTACTTC
>medium-sized|-|TRBJ2-7|TRBV11-3
CASSLETGSYEQYF
TGTGCCAGCAGCCTAGAAACAGGATCCTACGAGCAGTACTTC
>many|TRBD1|TRBJ1-6|TRBV23-1
CASSHDRDSPLHF
TGCGCCAGCAGCCACGACAGGGATTCACCCCTCCACTTT
>medium-sized|-|TRBJ1-5|TRBV11-3
CASSSDGTTGQPQHF
TGTGCCAGCAGCTCGGACGGGACCACCGGGCAGCCCCAGCATTTT
>-|TRBD2|TRBJ2-1|TRBV19
CASSPPGTSFIHEQFF
TGTGCCAGTAGTCCCCCCGGGACTAGCTTTATCCATGAGCAGTTCTTC
>few|TRBD2|TRBJ2-3|TRBV6-8
CASSYLRTSGTDTQYF
TGTGCCAGCAGTTACTTACGGACTAGCGGCACAGATACGCAGTATTTT
>few|-|TRBJ1-1|TRBV6-8
CASSYKGGTEAFF
TGTGCCAGCAGCTATAAGGGAGGCACTGAAGCTTTCTTT
>-|-|TRBJ2-7|TRBV19
CASSPRVDYEQYF
TGTGCCAGTAGTCCTCGGGTTGACTACGAGCAGTACTTC
>medium-sized|-|TRBJ1-2|TRBV11-3
CASSLRGVDYGYTF
TGTGCCAGCAGCTTGAGAGGGGTAGACTATGGCTACACCTTC
>-|TRBD2|TRBJ2-5|TRBV30
CAWTRLAEETQYF
TGTGCCTGGACAAGACTAGCGGAAGAGACCCAGTACTTC
>-|-|TRBJ2-3|TRBV19
CASSPLLGGGSEADTQYF
TGTGCCAGTAGCCCCCTTCTAGGTGGGGGTAGCGAGGCAGATACGCAGTATTTT
>medium-sized|-|TRBJ2-7|TRBV11-3
CASSLYPGASYEQYF
TGTGCCAGCAGCTTATATCCAGGGGCCTCCTACGAGCAGTACTTC
>medium-sized|TRBD2|TRBJ2-2|TRBV11-3
CASSQAAGDTGELFF
TGTGCCAGCAGCCAAGCTGCGGGAGACACCGGGGAGCTGTTTTTT
>-|TRBD1|TRBJ2-7|TRBV12-5
CASGPGGYEQYF
TGTGCTAGTGGCCCAGGGGGCTACGAGCAGTACTTC
>-|-|TRBJ1-6|TRBV15
CATSPPGEPWSPLHF
TGTGCCACCAGCCCCCCAGGGGAGCCTTGGTCACCCCTCCACTTT